Listed here are 26 T cell receptor beta chains from one sample, sequenced in a study of blood T cell repertoires in COVID-19. Clones were sequenced by immunoSEQ multiplex PCR, and TCRdb holds only the in-frame ones, with some missing. The sample yields 85,000 to 130,000 clones, about 79% seen once. Sequencing input: peripheral blood. Receptors were obtained from a woman older than 75 with active or convalescent COVID-19.

For the CDR3, the DNA is TGTGCCAGCAGCCAAGCAGGGTTTGACACCATATATTTT. This encodes CASSQAGFDTIYF. V and J are TRBV3-1 (or the pseudogene TRBV3-2) and TRBJ1-3; weak D call: TRBD1 (5 bases). The germline V gene encodes CDR1 LGHDT and CDR2 YNNKEL (reference sequence). The V end was cut by 1 base, the J end by 8 bases, with 9 bases between. CDR3 length: 13 residues.

The chain is built from TRBV5-4 and TRBJ1-2; 12 bases map to TRBD1. The ends lost 4 bases at V and 7 bases at J; junction bases unmatched: 14. The germline V gene has CDR1 SGHNT and CDR2 YYREEE (reference sequence). CDR3 length equals 17 residues. The CDR3 DNA follows: TGTGCCAGCAGCCGTCAAAATCCGGGACAGGGGGCATCTGGCTACACCTTC. This translates into CASSRQNPGQGASGYTF.

The rearrangement joins TRBV6-5 to TRBJ2-4; 7 bases align to TRBD1. Trimming at V came to 4 bases and at J to 2 bases, leaving 8 bases not matched to a gene. The CDR3 consists of 16 residues. Germline CDR1 MNHEY, CDR2 SVGAGI. In nucleotides, the CDR3 is TGTGCCAGCAGTTCCACACAGGGGTTCACCAAAAACATTCAGTACTTC. It is translated as CASSSTQGFTKNIQYF.

This clone was observed a few times. V is TRBV7-9 and J is TRBJ2-7, with 8 positions matching TRBD2. CDR1 SEHNR and CDR2 FQNEAQ come from the germline V gene (reference sequence). This CDR3 has 14 amino acids. Trimming at V came to 3 bases and at J to 2 bases, leaving 3 bases not matched to a gene. The CDR3, as DNA: TGTGCCAGCAGCTTGGGGCGGGAGGCCTACGAGCAGTACTTC. The encoded protein is CASSLGREAYEQYF.

The chain carries TRBV5-4 and TRBJ2-7; maybe TRBD1 (6 bases). The CDR3 has 16 residues. The V end was cut by 2 bases, the J end by 5 bases, with 20 bases between. Germline V lookup: CDR1 SGHNT, CDR2 YYREEE (reference sequence). CDR3 nucleotide sequence: TGTGCCAGCAGCTTTGCAGGGGCGGGTAGACGAGACGAGCAGTACTTC. The encoded protein is CASSFAGAGRRDEQYF. The full variable domain, its missing parts supplied by reference TRBV5-4 and TRBJ2-7, is ETGVTQSPTHLIKTRGQQVTLRCSSQSGHNTVSWYQQALGQGPQFIFQYYREEENGRGNFPPRFSGLQFPNYSSELNVNALELDDSALYLCASSFAGAGRRDEQYFGPGTRLTVT.

This clone came up once. V and J are TRBV3-1 (or the pseudogene TRBV3-2) and TRBJ1-5, with a possible D match to TRBD1 (5 bases). This CDR3 spans 17 amino acids. Trimming shortened V by 3 bases and J by 5 bases, and 20 bases separated the two germline ends. The germline V gene has CDR1 LGHDT and CDR2 YNNKEL (reference sequence). The CDR3: CASSHPSGGVYDQPQHF. The DNA for the CDR3 is TGTGCCAGCAGCCATCCCAGTGGGGGGGTATACGATCAGCCCCAGCATTTT.

The chain is built from TRBV11-1 and TRBJ2-1, with TRBD1 matching 7 bases. Germline loops: CDR1 SGHAT, CDR2 FQDESV (reference sequence). The CDR3 is 14 amino acids. Trimming took 0 bases from V and 6 from J; bases not matched to a gene: 2. CDR3 protein: CASSLAAGGNEQFF. As DNA, the CDR3 is TGTGCCAGCAGCTTAGCGGCAGGGGGCAATGAGCAGTTCTTC.

The chain uses TRBV6-5 and TRBJ1-1; D is perhaps TRBD1 (6 bases). Germline CDR1 and CDR2: MNHEY and SVGAGI. The V end was cut by 0 bases, the J end by 4 bases, with 12 bases between. This CDR3 is built from 15 residues. The chain's CDR3 is CASSYSAGVITEAFF. The CDR3 DNA sequence: TGTGCCAGCAGTTACTCGGCAGGGGTTATCACTGAAGCTTTCTTT.

The J gene is TRBJ1-6, the V gene TRBV9; 8 bases map to TRBD1. This CDR3 region has 15 residues. Germline-derived CDR1 and CDR2 are SGDLS and YYNGEE. After removal of 4 bases from V and 9 bases from J, the junction contained 9 bases not matched to a gene. In DNA, the CDR3 is TGTGCCAGCAGCTACCGGACAGGGTACGGTTCACCCCTCCACTTT. This encodes CASSYRTGYGSPLHF.

The CDR3, as DNA: TGTGCCAGCACCGTGGACATATACAATGAGCAGTTCTTC. Its protein product is CASTVDIYNEQFF. This chain links TRBV12-3 or TRBV12-4 with TRBJ2-1; TRBD1 is a possible D gene (5 bases). V was clipped by 7 bases and J by 4 bases, with 11 bases between them. The CDR3 is 13 residues long.

This chain links TRBV12-3 or TRBV12-4 with TRBJ1-2; D not resolved. The CDR3 has 13 residues. Trimming took 5 bases from V and 8 from J, leaving 15 bases between them. CDR3 amino acids: CASSARRLPGYTF. The CDR3 region has the DNA TGTGCCAGCAGTGCGCGGAGGTTACCGGGCTACACCTTC.

The rearrangement links TRBV12-3 or TRBV12-4 to TRBJ1-6; D not certain. V was pared by 3 bases and J by 5 bases, with 5 bases between. CDR3 length: 13 residues. CDR3 residues: CASSFNNNSPLHF. In nucleotides, the CDR3 is TGTGCCAGCAGTTTTAACAATAATTCACCCCTCCACTTT.

V usage is TRBV27 and J usage is TRBJ1-1; 9 nucleotides line up with TRBD1. Trimming removed 5 bases from V and 2 bases from J; junction bases left unmatched: 6. Per the germline V gene, CDR1 is MNHEY and CDR2 is SMNVEV (reference sequence). The CDR3 is made up of 15 amino acids. The CDR3 loop is CASSVEGQGNTEAFF. The CDR3 region has the DNA TGTGCCAGCAGTGTTGAGGGACAGGGCAACACTGAAGCTTTCTTT.

The chain employs TRBV4-1 and TRBJ1-2, with D maybe TRBD1 (5 bases). Looked up from germline, CDR1 is MGHRA and CDR2 is YSYEKL. V shed 1 base and J shed 3 bases, with 24 bases lying between them. The CDR3 length is 19 residues. The CDR3 bases are TGCGCCAGCAGCCAAGGCCTAAAATTTCCGGCGACAGTCGACTATGGCTACACCTTC. It is translated as CASSQGLKFPATVDYGYTF.

The chain employs TRBV11-2 and TRBJ2-7; tentative D call: TRBD2 (7 bases). Germline lookup yields CDR1 SGHAT and CDR2 FQNNGV. V gave up 5 bases and J gave up 3 bases, with 14 bases separating them. The CDR3 has 14 residues. CDR3 residues: CASSRQRGHYEQYF. The CDR3 DNA sequence: TGTGCCAGCAGCAGGCAGCGGGGACACTACGAGCAGTACTTC. Drawing the rest from reference TRBV11-2 and TRBJ2-7, the complete variable domain is EAGVAQSPRYKIIEKRQSVAFWCNPISGHATLYWYQQILGQGPKLLIQFQNNGVVDDSQLPKDRFSAERLKGVDSTLKIQPAKLEDSAVYLCASSRQRGHYEQYFGPGTRLTVT.

Regarding this clone: The junction differs from germline at one of its ends, possibly a read error. The chain employs TRBV3-1 (or the pseudogene TRBV3-2) and TRBJ2-5; 12 bases map to TRBD2. Germline V lookup: CDR1 LGHDT, CDR2 YNNKEL (reference sequence). CDR3 length equals 19 residues. The CDR3 reads CASSLETGLAGRYQGTQYF. The CDR3 region has the DNA TGTGCCAGCAGCCTAGAAACGGGACTAGCGGGTCGGTACCAAGGGACCCAGTACTTC.

V and J are TRBV3-1 (or the pseudogene TRBV3-2) and TRBJ1-6; 7 bases map to TRBD1. This CDR3 region has 19 residues. Germline-derived CDR1 and CDR2 are LGHDT and YNNKEL (reference sequence). The V and J ends lost 4 bases and 10 bases, in that order; junction bases with no gene match: 22. The CDR3 DNA reads as TGTGCCAGCAGCCCCTACGACCACAGGGGCGGTAAGGTGAGATCACCCCTCCACTTT. Translating it yields CASSPYDHRGGKVRSPLHF.

The rearrangement uses TRBV5-1 and TRBJ1-3; D might be TRBD1 (6 bases). V lost 2 bases to trimming and J lost 3 bases, with 15 bases between them. The CDR3 loop spans 16 amino acids. The germline V gene has CDR1 SGHRS and CDR2 YFSETQ. For the CDR3, the DNA is TGCGCCAGCAGCTTTACGACAGGAAGGAGTGGAAACACCATATATTTT. Translating gives CASSFTTGRSGNTIYF.

This sequence joins TRBV3-1 (or the pseudogene TRBV3-2) and TRBJ2-7; TRBD1 might be the D (6 bases). The germline CDR1 and CDR2 sequences are LGHDT and YNNKEL (reference sequence). V lost 0 bases, J lost 8 bases, and 11 bases lay in between. CDR3 length equals 13 residues. CDR3 DNA sequence: TGTGCCAGCAGCCAAGAGGTGGGGGCAAAGCAGTACTTC. Translation: CASSQEVGAKQYF.

V usage is TRBV6-2 or TRBV6-3 and J usage is TRBJ1-3; D remains ambiguous. The CDR3 has 13 residues. Germline V gene data show CDR1 as MNHEY and CDR2 as SVGEGT. V was shortened by 6 bases and J by 4 bases, with 10 bases between the two germline ends. In nucleotides, the CDR3 is TGTGCCAGCAGCCTTCCTCAGGGAAACACCATATATTTT. Translating it yields CASSLPQGNTIYF.

The rearrangement links TRBV4-3 to TRBJ1-5; perhaps TRBD1 as D (5 bases). The germline gives CDR1 LGHNA, CDR2 YSLEER. The V gene lost 5 bases and the J gene lost 7 bases, with 18 bases spanning the gap. This CDR3 has 15 amino acids. Here the CDR3 reads CASSFDRGYGQPQHF. CDR3 bases: TGCGCCAGCAGCTTCGACAGAGGCTACGGACAGCCCCAGCATTTT.

V gene TRBV28 combines with J gene TRBJ1-2, with unresolved D. There are 12 residues in the CDR3. Germline V gene lookup returns CDR1 MDHEN and CDR2 SYDVKM. Trimming took off 3 bases at V and 6 bases at J, with 8 bases between the two ends. This CDR3 reads CASSFSVNGYTF. The CDR3 coding sequence is TGTGCCAGCAGTTTCTCCGTTAATGGCTACACCTTC.

The rearrangement links TRBV21-1 to TRBJ1-6; no DNA check was done on the table's D call, TRBD1. TRBV21-1 is termed a pseudogene. This CDR3 is built from 15 residues. Here the CDR3 DNA reads TGTGCCAGCAGCAAAGCGGGACAGGGGGATTCACCCCTCCACTTT. Residues: CASSKAGQGDSPLHF.

This clone was recorded many times. This chain links TRBV4-3 with TRBJ2-2; D call uncertain. The V end was cut by 0 bases, the J end by 5 bases, with 10 bases between. The CDR3 contains 15 residues. The germline gives CDR1 LGHNA, CDR2 YSLEER. CDR3 nucleotides: TGCGCCAGCAGCCAAGATCTTGCGCTTACCGGGGAGCTGTTTTTT. This gives the protein CASSQDLALTGELFF.

CDR3 bases: TGTGCCACCAGTGACCCAGGGGGCGGGGAAGAGACCCAGTACTTC. Its protein is CATSDPGGGEETQYF. J is TRBJ2-5 and V is TRBV24-1, with TRBD1 matching over 8 bases. The CDR3 contains 15 residues. V lost 4 bases, J lost 3 bases, and 6 bases stayed unmatched. CDR1 KGHDR and CDR2 SFDVKD come from the germline V gene.

This rearrangement joins TRBV28 to TRBJ2-3; 8 nucleotides align to TRBD2. The CDR3 covers 16 residues. Germline V gene sequence: CDR1 MDHEN, CDR2 SYDVKM. J lost 5 bases, V lost 6 bases, and 13 bases had no gene match. CDR3 in amino acids: CASSISGSNRRDTQYF. DNA of the CDR3: TGTGCCAGCAGCATCAGCGGGAGCAATCGTCGAGATACGCAGTATTTT.